The TCR beta chain described here comes from a study of blood T cell repertoires in COVID-19. Study overall: Specimens from acute and convalescent COVID-19 originated in the United States, Italy and Spain. Sample material is recorded as cDNA or gDNA derived from T cells, B-cell-depleted T cells, or PBMCs.

The V and J ends lost 5 bases and 3 bases, in that order; junction bases with no gene match: 9. Germline assignment: CDR1 KGHSH and CDR2 LQKENI. The length of the CDR3 is 16 residues. In the authors' workflow: Cell counts per sample came from amplifying reference gene primers. The method was immunoSEQ multiplex PCR; TCRdb's version includes in-frame clones alone and lacks a portion of them. V and J calls and clone size are as listed in that table; D and trimming were resolved from the DNA. In the table there are approximately 120,000 clones, about 84% of which are singletons. This TCR was sampled from a human donor in a cohort sampled during active COVID-19. The chain combines TRBV18 with TRBJ2-1; 8 bases match TRBD2. Material for sequencing was peripheral blood. The CDR3 bases are TGTGCCAGCTCAGGGGAGGTAGCGGGAAGCTACAATGAGCAGTTCTTC. Its translation is CASSGEVAGSYNEQFF.